The T cell receptor (beta chain) under discussion was sequenced for a study of blood T cell repertoires in COVID-19. Overall study: Sources were T cells, B-cell-depleted T cells, or PBMCs; the material itself was cDNA or gDNA.

Clones were read by immunoSEQ multiplex PCR, and TCRdb kept only the in-frame ones, dropping some. Of approximately 220,000 clones in the sample, less than 90% were seen once. Participant age was about 18 to 100 years, and participants resided in about two dozen US areas. Participants were placed into cohorts based on the clinical history they reported. This clonotype was obtained from a woman in her twenties or thirties who had recovered from COVID-19. Sequencing used PBMCs or T cells enriched from blood (not recorded which).

CDR3 residues: CASSQEGGRSGGLSPLHF. DNA for the CDR3: TGCGCCAGCAGCCAAGAGGGGGGTAGGTCAGGGGGGTTATCACCCCTCCACTTT. This chain links TRBV4-3 with TRBJ1-6; 7 nucleotides line up with TRBD1. Trimming took 0 bases from V and 10 from J; bases not matched to a gene: 15. Germline CDR1 is LGHNA and CDR2 is YSLEER. CDR3 length: 18 amino acids.